This TCR beta chain comes out of a study of T cell responses to AZD1222 COVID-19 vaccine. The study's findings and limits: Every sample of the repertoires postdated the peak T cell response. Increased Spike-specific TCR breadth and depth were observed after two AZD1222 doses.

The germline V gene has CDR1 MDHEN and CDR2 SYDVKM. J was trimmed by 6 bases and V by 3 bases; bases with no gene match: 4. The CDR3 runs 15 residues. With regard to this clone: Its specificity is unknown.

Produced via immunoSEQ multiplex PCR; TCRdb's table is partial and in-frame only. The top ten clones hold 4% to 5% of a sample with approximately 130,000 clones, 90% of them seen once. This sequence originates from an adult who received the MenACWY meningococcal vaccine as a control. The chain recombines TRBV28 with TRBJ1-4; 10 nucleotides match TRBD1. The starting material was peripheral blood, obtained 28 days after the second dose of the MenACWY control vaccine. CDR3 in amino acids: CASSFAGTGDEKLFF. The CDR3, as DNA: TGTGCCAGCAGTTTCGCCGGGACAGGGGATGAAAAACTGTTTTTT.